The 26 T cell receptor beta chains below were found in one sample sequenced in a study of human T cells and chemical hapten exposure. TCRdb re-derived calls from the RACE reads in MiXCR, one entry per CDR3 protein. Of about 76,000 distinct CDR3 sequences in the sample, about an eighth are singletons; the top ten hold roughly 5.9%. Stated time point: patch test 3, about 24 weeks after DPC sensitization. The treatment: therapeutic diphenylcyclopropenone sensitization with weekly scalp DPC. Sequenced here: whole blood, sampled in connection with sensitization to the hapten diphenylcyclopropenone (DPC). These receptors were taken from a woman aged 50 to 60 with alopecia areata. Some clones in this sample may be carry-over from other donors' samples.

This clonotype occurred many times. This chain links TRBV5-8 with TRBJ2-2; D unclear. V lost 9 bases to trimming and J lost 3 bases, with 12 bases between them. CDR1 and CDR2 from the germline V gene are SGHTS and YDEGEE. The CDR3 totals 13 residues. The CDR3 region is CANRMVYTGELFF. The DNA of the CDR3 is TGTGCCAATCGGATGGTGTACACCGGGGAGCTGTTTTTT. The whole variable domain, filled in from reference TRBV5-8 and TRBJ2-2, reads EAGVTQSPTHLIKTRGQQATLRCSPISGHTSVYWYQQALGLGLQFLLWYDEGEERNRGNFPPRFSGRQFPNYSSELNVNALELEDSALYLCANRMVYTGELFFGEGSRLTVL.

This clonotype was found a few times. This chain uses TRBV12-3 or TRBV12-4 with TRBJ1-2; 7 bases line up with TRBD1. The V segment lost 6 bases and the J segment 1 base; nucleotides outside the gene matches: 5. The CDR3 consists of 14 residues. The CDR3 is CASSQTGSNYGYTF. CDR3 sequence (DNA): TGTGCCAGCAGCCAGACAGGGAGTAACTATGGCTACACCTTC.

A few counts support this clonotype. The rearrangement links TRBV12-3 or TRBV12-4 to TRBJ2-2; no definite D call. The V end was cut by 6 bases, the J end by 4 bases, with 12 bases between. The CDR3 has 14 residues. CDR3 coding DNA: TGTGCCAGCAGCCCCACTTCCCGCACCGGGGAGCTGTTTTTT. Translating gives CASSPTSRTGELFF.

The J gene is TRBJ1-3, the V gene TRBV15; no reliable D call. CDR1 LNHNV and CDR2 YYDKDF come from the germline V gene (reference sequence). Between the trimmed V and J ends, which lost 1 base and 2 bases, there was a span of 9 bases. The CDR3 is 15 amino acids. The CDR3 here is CATSRGYLAGNTIYF. The DNA for the CDR3 is TGTGCCACCAGCAGAGGATATTTAGCTGGAAACACCATATATTTT.

V is TRBV15 and J is TRBJ1-2; no clear D gene. Germline CDR1 reads LNHNV; CDR2 reads YYDKDF (reference sequence). Trimming removed 0 bases at V and 8 bases at J, with 10 bases between. The CDR3 length is 13 residues. CDR3 nucleotide sequence: TGTGCCACCAGCAGAGATAGCGGTTCCGGCTACACCTTC. Amino acid sequence: CATSRDSGSGYTF. Full variable domain (rest looked up from reference TRBV15 and TRBJ1-2): DAMVIQNPRYQVTQFGKPVTLSCSQTLNHNVMYWYQQKSSQAPKLLFHYYDKDFNNEADTPDNFQSRRPNTSFCFLDIRSPGLGDTAMYLCATSRDSGSGYTFGSGTRLTVV.

The sample holds a few counts of this clonotype. The chain employs TRBV10-3 and TRBJ2-2; perhaps TRBD2 as D (6 bases). The CDR3 has 13 residues. Germline values: CDR1 ENHRY, CDR2 SYGVKD. Trimming pared 6 bases from V and 4 bases from J, leaving 9 bases between. The CDR3 here is CAIRDYLTGELFF. The DNA for the CDR3 is TGTGCCATCAGGGACTATCTCACCGGGGAGCTGTTTTTT.

The chain carries TRBV9 and TRBJ1-1; no definite D call. Germline CDR1 and CDR2: SGDLS and YYNGEE. Trimming shortened V by 0 bases and J by 4 bases, and 7 bases separated the two germline ends. The length of the CDR3 is 13 residues. The CDR3 protein is CASSVGTGTEAFF. Here the CDR3 DNA reads TGTGCCAGCAGCGTAGGGACGGGCACTGAAGCTTTCTTT.

The chain recombines TRBV2 with TRBJ1-2; D is possibly TRBD1 (6 bases). CDR3 size: 15 residues. Trimming took 7 bases from V and 6 from J, leaving 21 bases between them. Germline lookup yields CDR1 SNHLY and CDR2 FYNNEI. CDR3 protein: CASKREGQPGHGYTF. The CDR3 DNA reads as TGTGCCAGCAAGAGAGAGGGACAACCAGGGCATGGCTACACCTTC. The entire variable domain, with the rest obtained from reference TRBV2 and TRBJ1-2, is as follows: EPEVTQTPSHQVTQMGQEVILRCVPISNHLYFYWYRQILGQKVEFLVSFYNNEISEKSEIFDDQFSVERPDGSNFTLKIRSTKLEDSAMYFCASKREGQPGHGYTFGSGTRLTVV.

This clonotype has a handful of counts. The CDR3 DNA reads as TGTGCCACCAGCAGGTCGGGACAGGGTTTCAACAATGAGCAGTTCTTC. This encodes CATSRSGQGFNNEQFF. V gene TRBV15 combines with J gene TRBJ2-1; 9 bases are a match to TRBD1. The CDR3 has 16 residues. Germline V CDR1 and CDR2: LNHNV, YYDKDF (reference sequence). J gave up 5 bases and V 3 bases, and 8 bases lay outside the gene matches.

For the CDR3, the DNA is TGTGCCAGCAGCATCCCGACAGGAATGAACACTGAAGCTTTCTTT. Protein product: CASSIPTGMNTEAFF. V gene TRBV7-9 combines with J gene TRBJ1-1; D is perhaps TRBD1 (6 bases). Trimming pared 5 bases from V and 0 bases from J, leaving 13 bases between. Per germline, CDR1 SEHNR and CDR2 FQNEAQ (reference sequence). The CDR3 runs 15 residues.

The chain employs TRBV11-2 and TRBJ1-1; D possibly corresponds to TRBD1 (6 bases). Between the trimmed V and J ends, which lost 0 bases and 6 bases, there was a span of 14 bases. CDR1 and CDR2 from the germline V gene are SGHAT and FQNNGV. The CDR3 covers 15 residues. The CDR3 is CASSLESGRGAEAFF. DNA of the CDR3: TGTGCCAGCAGCTTAGAGTCGGGCAGGGGAGCTGAAGCTTTCTTT.

This clonotype was recorded a few times. The chain joins TRBV3-1 to TRBJ2-2; D is unresolved. Germline V lookup: CDR1 LGHDT, CDR2 YNNKEL (reference sequence). This CDR3 has 12 amino acids. With 3 bases removed from V and 7 bases from J, the gap between germline ends came to 6 bases. CDR3 sequence reads: CASSQGIGELFF. For the CDR3, the DNA is TGTGCCAGCAGCCAGGGTATCGGGGAGCTGTTTTTT.

In this sample, this clonotype turned up a few times. This chain links TRBV29-1 with TRBJ2-3, with D possibly being TRBD2 (6 bases). This CDR3 comprises 15 residues. Germline CDR1 and CDR2: SQVTM and ANQGSEA. Between the trimmed V and J ends, which lost 0 bases and 10 bases, there was a span of 20 bases. CDR3 residues: CSVEDRMRGGTAQYF. The CDR3 DNA is TGCAGCGTTGAAGATCGGATGCGGGGCGGCACTGCGCAGTATTTT.

This clonotype has a count of ten or more. Germline is not matched at one junction end, which may reflect a read error. This chain uses TRBV7-7 with TRBJ2-5, with 8 bases identical to TRBD1. The germline V gene encodes CDR1 SSHAT and CDR2 FNYEAQ (reference sequence). This CDR3 has 14 residues. Here the CDR3 reads CASSRDRIVETQYF. DNA of the CDR3: TGTGCTAGCAGCCGGGACAGGATCGTGGAGACCCAGTACTTC.

This clonotype was counted between two and nine times. The gene calls are TRBV7-2 and TRBJ2-1; D might be TRBD2 (7 bases). Germline V gene lookup returns CDR1 SGHTA and CDR2 FQGNSA. The V gene lost 5 bases and the J gene lost 6 bases, with 17 bases spanning the gap. This CDR3 contains 15 residues. The CDR3 loop is CASSRGGANANEQFF. The CDR3 DNA sequence: TGTGCCAGCAGCCGCGGGGGCGCCAACGCCAATGAGCAGTTCTTC.

This clonotype was seen a few times. The rearrangement uses TRBV12-3 or TRBV12-4 and TRBJ2-6; D is perhaps TRBD1 or TRBD2 (6 bases each). The CDR3 covers 17 residues. The V gene lost 8 bases and the J gene lost 0 bases, with 17 bases spanning the gap. CDR3: CASQRGEGISGANVLTF. CDR3 DNA: TGTGCCAGCCAGAGGGGGGAAGGGATCTCTGGGGCCAACGTCCTGACTTTC.

This clonotype was seen many times. Here the CDR3 DNA reads TGTGCCAGCAGTGCAAATAGCGGCCTAGCCTACGAGCAGTACTTC. It encodes CASSANSGLAYEQYF. The rearrangement joins TRBV25-1 to TRBJ2-7; TRBD2 might be the D (6 bases). The CDR3 consists of 15 residues. The V gene lost 4 bases and the J gene lost 2 bases, with 15 bases spanning the gap. The germline V gene encodes CDR1 MGHDK and CDR2 SYGVNS.

The rearrangement joins TRBV11-1 to TRBJ2-1; 7 nucleotides match TRBD2. Germline V gene data show CDR1 as SGHAT and CDR2 as FQDESV (reference sequence). The CDR3 loop spans 15 amino acids. Unmatched junction bases numbered 8, after V lost 5 bases and J lost 4 bases. DNA of the CDR3: TGTGCCAGCAGCCGCGGACTAGACGCTTACAATGAGCAGTTCTTC. This sequence encodes CASSRGLDAYNEQFF.

Ten or more counts support this clonotype. The gene calls are TRBV9 and TRBJ1-2; maybe TRBD1 (6 bases). The CDR3 has 12 amino acids. Trimming removed 7 bases at V and 5 bases at J, with 12 bases between. Germline V lookup: CDR1 SGDLS, CDR2 YYNGEE. The CDR3 sequence is CASGGPRYGYTF. In nucleotides, the CDR3 is TGTGCCAGCGGGGGGCCACGATATGGCTACACCTTC.

The gene calls are TRBV21-1 and TRBJ2-5; the table's TRBD1 call for D was not verified on the DNA. TRBV21-1 is noted as a pseudogene. This CDR3 contains 14 residues. In DNA, the CDR3 is TGTGCCAGCAGCAAGGAATACAGGGGAGAGACCCAGTACTTC. The encoded protein is CASSKEYRGETQYF.

The gene calls are TRBV11-2 and TRBJ2-7; D could derive from TRBD1 or TRBD2 (6 bases each). The germline V and J ends were trimmed by 0 bases and 4 bases, with 16 bases remaining between them. Germline CDR1 and CDR2: SGHAT and FQNNGV. This CDR3 is 16 amino acids long. CDR3 sequence: CASSLETGALGYEQYF. CDR3 bases: TGTGCCAGCAGCTTAGAGACGGGGGCCCTAGGGTACGAGCAGTACTTC.

This clonotype came up a few times. This sequence joins TRBV10-3 and TRBJ2-1, with TRBD2 matching 10 bases. With V trimmed by 3 bases and J by 3 bases, 8 bases remained unmatched. Germline assignment: CDR1 ENHRY and CDR2 SYGVKD. This CDR3 comprises 17 residues. CDR3 residues: CAISERTSGQIYNEQFF. The CDR3 coding sequence is TGTGCCATCAGTGAAAGGACTAGCGGCCAAATCTACAATGAGCAGTTCTTC.

This clonotype was found a few times. This rearrangement joins TRBV7-6 to TRBJ1-1; D is uncertain. The CDR3 runs to 15 residues. Germline V lookup: CDR1 SGHVS, CDR2 FNYEAQ. V was shortened by 2 bases and J by 5 bases, with 15 bases between the two germline ends. The CDR3, as DNA: TGTGCCAGCAGCTTAATTTCGGGGAGGGAAACTGAAGCTTTCTTT. The encoded protein is CASSLISGRETEAFF.

This clonotype came up a few times. J is TRBJ2-7 and V is TRBV9; the D gene could be TRBD1 or TRBD2 (5 bases each). Germline V lookup: CDR1 SGDLS, CDR2 YYNGEE. Deletions cut 3 bases from V and 5 bases from J, with 12 bases between. The CDR3 totals 13 residues. CDR3 protein: CASSGPGRHEQYF. The CDR3 DNA is TGTGCCAGCAGCGGCCCGGGACGCCACGAGCAGTACTTC.

The chain combines TRBV11-2 with TRBJ2-6; D unclear. Germline-derived CDR1 and CDR2 are SGHAT and FQNNGV. The V and J ends lost 4 bases and 4 bases respectively, with 11 bases between them. The CDR3 spans 15 residues. Here the CDR3 DNA reads TGTGCCAGCAGCTCTATAATCGCGGGGGCCAACGTCCTGACTTTC. Its translation is CASSSIIAGANVLTF.

The V call is TRBV20-1, the J call TRBJ2-4; 11 bases agree with TRBD2. The CDR3 sequence is 15 residues long. The V gene end was trimmed by 4 bases and the J gene end by 1 base; junction bases not matched to a gene: 3. Germline CDR1 and CDR2: DFQATT and SNEGSKA (reference sequence). CDR3 protein: CSATSGRSAKNIQYF. The CDR3 DNA reads as TGCAGTGCTACTAGCGGGAGGTCGGCCAAAAACATTCAGTACTTC.